The subject of this entry is one T cell receptor (beta chain). Its antigen is unknown. The data belong to a study of blood T cells in healthy people across ages. General study points: Naive and antigen-experienced cells could not be conclusively compared, given unsorted PBMCs.

J lost 6 bases, V lost 5 bases, and 11 bases had no gene match. The CDR3 totals 16 residues. Germline CDR1 SEHNR, CDR2 FQNEAQ (reference sequence). A J-beta primer mix and a sample-barcoded 5' primer were used in a second PCR of roughly 6 to 12 cycles. A 12-random-nucleotide template-switch adaptor tagged each cDNA molecule. In TCRdb, the 5' RACE reads were re-called with MiXCR into one record per CDR3 protein. The top ten clones hold 10% of a sample with about 930,000 distinct CDR3 sequences, 25% to 30% of them seen once. The data were also submitted as part of a second study, on T cells of mothers and their children. Per that paper: When the second PCR was run, its M1S primer added sample barcodes and 2-4 random nucleotides. Unrelated mother-child pairs always had slightly, but never significantly, lower normalized overlap than related pairs.

This TCR came from a woman aged 40 to 55 in good health. V and J are TRBV7-9 and TRBJ2-1; 9 nucleotides agree with TRBD1. Sequencing was done on a sample of blood. CDR3 nucleotide sequence: TGTGCCAGCAGCCCATGGACAGGGGTTGGGGCCAATGAGCAGTTCTTC. Its protein is CASSPWTGVGANEQFF.